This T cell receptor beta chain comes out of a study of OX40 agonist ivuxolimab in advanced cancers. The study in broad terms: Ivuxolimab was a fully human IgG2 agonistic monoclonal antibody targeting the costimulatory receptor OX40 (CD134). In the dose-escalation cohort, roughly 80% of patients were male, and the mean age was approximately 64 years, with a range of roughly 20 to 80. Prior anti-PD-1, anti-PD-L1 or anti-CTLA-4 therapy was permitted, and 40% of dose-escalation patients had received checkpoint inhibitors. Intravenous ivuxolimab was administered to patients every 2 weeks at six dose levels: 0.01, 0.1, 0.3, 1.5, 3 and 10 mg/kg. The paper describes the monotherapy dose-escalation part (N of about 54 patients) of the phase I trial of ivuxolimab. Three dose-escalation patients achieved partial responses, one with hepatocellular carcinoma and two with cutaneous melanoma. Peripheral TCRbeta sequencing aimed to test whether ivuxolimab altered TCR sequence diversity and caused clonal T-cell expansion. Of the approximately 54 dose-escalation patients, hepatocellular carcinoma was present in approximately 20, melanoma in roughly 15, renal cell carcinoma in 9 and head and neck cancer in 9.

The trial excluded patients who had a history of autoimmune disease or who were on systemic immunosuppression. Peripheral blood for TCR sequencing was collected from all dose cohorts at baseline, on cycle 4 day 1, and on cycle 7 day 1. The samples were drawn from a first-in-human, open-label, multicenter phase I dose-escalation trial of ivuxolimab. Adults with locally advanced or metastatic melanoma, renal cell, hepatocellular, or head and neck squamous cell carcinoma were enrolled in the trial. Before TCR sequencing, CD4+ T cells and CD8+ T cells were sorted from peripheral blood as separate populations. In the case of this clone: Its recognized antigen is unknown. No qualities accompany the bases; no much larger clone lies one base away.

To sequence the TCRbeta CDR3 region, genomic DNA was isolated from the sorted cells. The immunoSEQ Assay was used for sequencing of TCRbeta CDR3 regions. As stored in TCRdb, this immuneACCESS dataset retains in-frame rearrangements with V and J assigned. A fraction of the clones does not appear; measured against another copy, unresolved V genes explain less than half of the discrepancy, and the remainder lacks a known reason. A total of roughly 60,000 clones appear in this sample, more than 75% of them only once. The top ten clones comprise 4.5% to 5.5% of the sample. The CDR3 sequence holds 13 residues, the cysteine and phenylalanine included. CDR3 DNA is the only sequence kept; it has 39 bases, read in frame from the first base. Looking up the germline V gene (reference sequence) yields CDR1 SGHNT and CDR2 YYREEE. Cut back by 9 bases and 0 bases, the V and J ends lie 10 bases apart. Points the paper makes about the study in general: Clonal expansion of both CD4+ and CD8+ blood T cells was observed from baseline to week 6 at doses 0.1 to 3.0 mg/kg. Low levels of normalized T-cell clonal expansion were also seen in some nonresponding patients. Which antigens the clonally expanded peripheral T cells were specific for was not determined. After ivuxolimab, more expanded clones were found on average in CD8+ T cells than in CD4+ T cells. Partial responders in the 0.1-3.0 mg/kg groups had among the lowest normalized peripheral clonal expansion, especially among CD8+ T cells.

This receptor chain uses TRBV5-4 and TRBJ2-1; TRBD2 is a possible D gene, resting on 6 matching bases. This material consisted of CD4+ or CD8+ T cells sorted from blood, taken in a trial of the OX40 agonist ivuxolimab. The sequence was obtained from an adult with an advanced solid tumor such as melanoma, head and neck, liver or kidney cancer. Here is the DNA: TGTGCCATGGCGGGAAGCTCCTACAATGAGCAGTTCTTC. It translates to CAMAGSSYNEQFF.